The next 16 T cell receptor beta chains were all read from a single sample in a study of shared clonotypes between healthy human individuals. This table comes from immunoSEQ multiplex PCR, and its TCRdb copy is limited to in-frame clones, with some not included. The repertoire holds 2 million to 2.5 million clones, with around 90% as singletons. Input material: naive CD4+ T cells from PBMCs. Specified subset: CD45RA+ positively selected. The receptors come from a man between 18 and 35 years old in good health. Some clones in this sample may be carry-over from other donors' samples.

This chain connects TRBV29-1 to TRBJ1-2, with unresolved D. V dropped 6 bases and J dropped 3 bases, with 14 bases sitting between them. This CDR3 spans 13 amino acids. The germline gives CDR1 SQVTM, CDR2 ANQGSEA. CDR3 DNA: TGCAGCGTCGCGCGGATGCAGGACTATGGCTACACCTTC. Translated, it gives CSVARMQDYGYTF.

The CDR3 sequence: CASSQGILEFTDTQYF. CDR3 DNA: TGTGCCAGCAGCCAGGGGATCTTGGAGTTCACAGATACGCAGTATTTT. The chain couples TRBV9 to TRBJ2-3, with D perhaps TRBD1 (6 bases). Looked up from germline, CDR1 is SGDLS and CDR2 is YYNGEE. V gave up 4 bases and J gave up 2 bases, with 17 bases separating them. This CDR3 has 16 amino acids.

This clone came up once. Other DNA sequences in this specimen translate into the identical CDR3. The rearrangement links TRBV11-3 to TRBJ2-7, with D possibly being TRBD2 (5 bases). The CDR3 totals 13 residues. Germline V gene data show CDR1 as SGHNT and CDR2 as YENEEA. Trimming pared 1 base from V and 6 bases from J, leaving 10 bases between. CDR3 sequence reads: CASSLGVAGEQYF. The CDR3 coding sequence is TGTGCCAGCAGCTTAGGGGTTGCGGGCGAGCAGTACTTC.

CDR3 DNA: TGTGCCAGTAGTATATGGGACGGGAACACCGGGGAGCTGTTTTTT. Its translation is CASSIWDGNTGELFF. This rearrangement joins TRBV19 to TRBJ2-2; D tentatively fits TRBD1 or TRBD2 (5 bases each). Per the germline V gene, CDR1 is LNHDA and CDR2 is SQIVND (reference sequence). This CDR3 is 15 amino acids long. Deletions cut 2 bases from V and 1 base from J, with 8 bases between. Using reference TRBV19 and TRBJ2-2 for the parts outside the CDR3, the full variable domain is DGGITQSPKYLFRKEGQNVTLSCEQNLNHDAMYWYRQDPGQGLRLIYYSQIVNDFQKGDIAEGYSVSREKKESFPLTVTSAQKNPTAFYLCASSIWDGNTGELFFGEGSRLTVL.

This clone appeared a single time. This chain links TRBV19 with TRBJ2-7; tentative D call: TRBD1 (6 bases). The CDR3 contains 15 residues. Germline V CDR1 and CDR2: LNHDA, SQIVND (reference sequence). V was cut by 2 bases and J by 2 bases, with 13 bases left in between. CDR3 coding DNA: TGTGCCAGTAGTATAACGTGGCAGGGGACCTACGAGCAGTACTTC. Translation gives CASSITWQGTYEQYF.

This CDR3 is CASSLGVASYNEQFF. The CDR3 nucleotides are TGCGCCAGCAGCCTAGGGGTGGCGTCCTACAATGAGCAGTTCTTC. This chain uses TRBV5-1 with TRBJ2-1, with D maybe TRBD1 (5 bases). CDR1 and CDR2 from the germline V gene are SGHRS and YFSETQ. V shed 4 bases and J shed 1 base, with 12 bases lying between them. The CDR3 loop spans 15 amino acids.

To note about this clone: The identical CDR3 is also encoded by other nucleotide sequences in the sample. The rearrangement uses TRBV2 and TRBJ2-1; no reliable D call. Germline V CDR1 and CDR2: SNHLY, FYNNEI. V lost 1 base to trimming and J lost 7 bases, with 5 bases between them. The length of the CDR3 is 12 residues. In DNA form, the CDR3 reads TGTGCCAGCAGTGAAGTGGCTAATGAGCAGTTCTTC. The encoded protein is CASSEVANEQFF. Looking up the rest from reference TRBV2 and TRBJ2-1 gives the full variable domain: EPEVTQTPSHQVTQMGQEVILRCVPISNHLYFYWYRQILGQKVEFLVSFYNNEISEKSEIFDDQFSVERPDGSNFTLKIRSTKLEDSAMYFCASSEVANEQFFGPGTRLTVL.

This chain links TRBV5-1 with TRBJ1-1, with D perhaps TRBD1 (5 bases). V was trimmed by 2 bases and J by 0 bases, leaving 14 bases between them. Germline V lookup: CDR1 SGHRS, CDR2 YFSETQ. The CDR3 extends over 16 amino acids. The CDR3 reads CASSLWTTALNTEAFF. The DNA of the CDR3 is TGCGCCAGCAGCTTATGGACAACAGCCTTGAACACTGAAGCTTTCTTT.

This chain uses TRBV10-3 with TRBJ2-3, with 12 bases fitting TRBD2. CDR3 length: 16 residues. In germline, CDR1 is ENHRY, CDR2 SYGVKD. Trimming at V came to 10 bases and at J to 4 bases, leaving 12 bases not matched to a gene. The CDR3 nucleotides read TGTGCCACCAGGCCGACTAGCGGGAGTATTCCAGATACGCAGTATTTT. Translated: CATRPTSGSIPDTQYF.

This clone was recorded once. The chain couples TRBV6-1 to TRBJ1-5; 7 bases align to TRBD1. J was trimmed by 3 bases and V by 8 bases; bases with no gene match: 4. Germline CDR1 is MNHNS and CDR2 is SASEGT. The CDR3 covers 13 residues. The CDR3: CASSGGVNQPQHF. Written as DNA, the CDR3 is TGTGCCAGCTCAGGGGGTGTCAATCAGCCCCAGCATTTT.

A remark on this clone: In the same sample, other DNA sequences code for this CDR3. The J gene is TRBJ1-2, the V gene TRBV18, with D possibly TRBD1 on 5 matching bases. V was trimmed by 0 bases and J by 8 bases, leaving 13 bases between them. The CDR3 runs 14 residues. Germline CDR1 KGHSH, CDR2 LQKENI. The CDR3 loop reads CASSPPGRAGGYTF. As DNA, the CDR3 is TGTGCCAGCTCACCACCGGGCAGGGCGGGCGGCTACACCTTC.

Written as DNA, the CDR3 is TGTGCCAGCAGTATTGGGTTCGGGGTGTCTGGAAACACCATATATTTT. Encoded protein: CASSIGFGVSGNTIYF. J is TRBJ1-3 and V is TRBV28; D unresolved. CDR3 length: 16 amino acids. Germline V gives CDR1 MDHEN, CDR2 SYDVKM. The V end lost 5 bases, the J end lost 1 base, and 15 bases lay between the germline ends.

On this clone: Other DNA sequences in the same sample also yield this CDR3. The V gene is TRBV18, the J gene TRBJ2-7; 10 bases line up with TRBD1. The CDR3 runs to 14 residues. J gave up 4 bases and V 3 bases, and 3 bases lay outside the gene matches. Germline CDR1 is KGHSH and CDR2 is LQKENI. In DNA form, the CDR3 reads TGTGCCAGCTCACCGGGACAGGGGCTATACGAGCAGTACTTC. It translates to CASSPGQGLYEQYF.

CDR3 in DNA: TGTGCCACGGGGAGGGGGGGGATTAGGAATGAGCAGTTCTTC. Residues: CATGRGGIRNEQFF. The gene calls are TRBV28 and TRBJ2-1; D might be TRBD2 (7 bases). The CDR3 sequence is 14 residues long. V shed 10 bases and J shed 7 bases, with 20 bases lying between them. Germline V gene sequence: CDR1 MDHEN, CDR2 SYDVKM.

This chain connects TRBV7-3 to TRBJ1-4; no clear D. V lost 5 bases to trimming and J lost 2 bases, with 3 bases between them. The CDR3 totals 12 residues. Germline values: CDR1 SGHTA, CDR2 FQGTGA. CDR3 sequence (DNA): TGTGCCAGCAGCCGTACTAATGAAAAACTGTTTTTT. Protein: CASSRTNEKLFF.

This chain joins TRBV19 and TRBJ2-2; D is ambiguous. The CDR3 loop spans 14 amino acids. Trimming removed 6 bases at V and 10 bases at J, with 18 bases between. Germline-derived CDR1 and CDR2 are LNHDA and SQIVND (reference sequence). This CDR3 reads CASRNPDGRMELFF. CDR3 DNA sequence: TGTGCCAGTAGGAACCCGGACGGTCGCATGGAGCTGTTTTTT.